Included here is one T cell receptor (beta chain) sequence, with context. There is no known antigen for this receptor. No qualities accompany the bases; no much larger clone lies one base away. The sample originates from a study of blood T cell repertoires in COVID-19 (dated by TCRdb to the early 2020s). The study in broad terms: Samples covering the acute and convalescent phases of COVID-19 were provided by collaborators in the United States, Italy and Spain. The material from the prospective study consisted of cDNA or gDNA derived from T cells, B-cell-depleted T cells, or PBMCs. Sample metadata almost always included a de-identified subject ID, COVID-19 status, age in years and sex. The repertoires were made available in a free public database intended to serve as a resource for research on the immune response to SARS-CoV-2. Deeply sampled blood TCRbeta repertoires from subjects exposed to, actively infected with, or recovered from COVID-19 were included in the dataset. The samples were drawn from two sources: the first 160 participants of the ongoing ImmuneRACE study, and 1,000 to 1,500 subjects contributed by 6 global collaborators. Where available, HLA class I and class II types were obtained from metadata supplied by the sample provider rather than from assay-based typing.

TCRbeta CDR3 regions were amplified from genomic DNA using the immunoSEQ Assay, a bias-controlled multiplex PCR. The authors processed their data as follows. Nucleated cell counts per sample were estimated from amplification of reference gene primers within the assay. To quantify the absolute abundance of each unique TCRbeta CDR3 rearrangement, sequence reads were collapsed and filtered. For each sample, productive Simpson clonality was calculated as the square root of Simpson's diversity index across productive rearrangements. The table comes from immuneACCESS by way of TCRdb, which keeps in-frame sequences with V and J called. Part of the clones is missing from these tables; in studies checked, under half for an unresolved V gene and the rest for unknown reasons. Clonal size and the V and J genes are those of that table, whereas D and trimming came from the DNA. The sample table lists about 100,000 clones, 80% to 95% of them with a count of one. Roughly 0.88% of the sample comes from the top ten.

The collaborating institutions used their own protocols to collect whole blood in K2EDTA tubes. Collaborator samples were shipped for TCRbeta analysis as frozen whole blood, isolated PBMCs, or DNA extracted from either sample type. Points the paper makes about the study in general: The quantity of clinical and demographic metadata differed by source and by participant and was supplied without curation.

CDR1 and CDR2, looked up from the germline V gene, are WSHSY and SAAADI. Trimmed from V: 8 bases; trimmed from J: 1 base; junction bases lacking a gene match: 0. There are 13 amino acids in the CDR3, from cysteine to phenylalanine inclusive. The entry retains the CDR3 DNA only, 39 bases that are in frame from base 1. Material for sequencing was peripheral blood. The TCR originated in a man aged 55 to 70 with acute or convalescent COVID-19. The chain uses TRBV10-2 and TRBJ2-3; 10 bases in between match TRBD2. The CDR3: CASGLAGTDTQYF. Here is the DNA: TGCGCCAGCGGACTAGCGGGCACAGATACGCAGTATTTT.